The 8 T cell receptor beta chains presented below share a single source sample, sequenced in a study of blood T cells in healthy people across ages. Next came a second PCR, run for about 6 to 12 cycles, which used a sample-barcoded 5' primer along with a J-beta primer mix. TCRdb fed the 5' RACE reads into MiXCR, producing one record per CDR3 protein. The sample includes 550,000 to 650,000 distinct CDR3 sequences, under 30% of them seen just once. What was sequenced was blood. These receptor sequences come from a woman of 80 years or more in good health.

This clonotype was observed a handful of times. The V gene is TRBV6-2 or TRBV6-3, the J gene TRBJ2-4; 8 bases are shared with TRBD2. The CDR3 covers 17 residues. CDR1 is MNHEY, CDR2 SVGEGT, per germline. V gave up 2 bases and J gave up 1 base; unmatched junction bases: 7. CDR3 region: CASSYGGLGMAKNIQYF. DNA of the CDR3: TGTGCCAGCAGTTACGGGGGACTAGGAATGGCCAAAAACATTCAGTACTTC.

This clonotype has at least ten counts. This chain connects TRBV5-1 to TRBJ2-1; 11 bases are shared with TRBD2. The CDR3 is made up of 16 amino acids. The germline gives CDR1 SGHRS, CDR2 YFSETQ. V gave up 1 base and J gave up 10 bases; unmatched junction bases: 10. CDR3 protein: CASSLLPSGGIGEQFF. CDR3 in DNA: TGCGCCAGCAGCTTGTTGCCTAGCGGGGGGATTGGGGAGCAGTTCTTC.

This chain connects TRBV19 to TRBJ1-2; weak D call: TRBD1 (5 bases). The CDR3 extends over 16 amino acids. Germline V gene data show CDR1 as LNHDA and CDR2 as SQIVND (reference sequence). V was trimmed by 7 bases and J by 1 base, leaving 19 bases between them. The CDR3 reads CASTHWARGHNYGYTF. The CDR3 DNA is TGTGCCAGTACCCACTGGGCAAGGGGCCATAACTATGGCTACACCTTC.

The chain uses TRBV7-6 and TRBJ1-5; maybe TRBD1 (5 bases). CDR3 size: 15 residues. V lost 5 bases and J lost 1, with 12 bases in between. CDR1 SGHVS and CDR2 FNYEAQ come from the germline V gene. The CDR3: CASSQDWGSNQPQHF. The CDR3 DNA reads as TGTGCCAGCAGCCAGGATTGGGGGAGCAATCAGCCCCAGCATTTT.

The chain has TRBV7-2 and TRBJ1-5; 7 bases are shared with TRBD1. CDR1 is SGHTA, CDR2 FQGNSA, per germline. The CDR3 spans 15 residues. Trimming cost V 2 bases and J 5 bases; bases outside gene matches: 6. CDR3 sequence: CASSLQGGRDQPQHF. The CDR3 nucleotides read TGTGCCAGCAGCTTACAAGGGGGCCGGGATCAGCCCCAGCATTTT. Combining the CDR3 with reference TRBV7-2 and TRBJ1-5 gives the whole variable domain GAGVSQSPSNKVTEKGKDVELRCDPISGHTALYWYRQSLGQGLEFLIYFQGNSAPDKSGLPSDRFSAERTGGSVSTLTIQRTQQEDSAVYLCASSLQGGRDQPQHFGDGTRLSIL.

The V gene is TRBV12-3 or TRBV12-4, the J gene TRBJ2-1, with a tentative D call TRBD2 (6 bases). The CDR3 runs to 13 residues. The V and J ends lost 3 bases and 6 bases respectively, with 9 bases between them. The CDR3 nucleotides are TGTGCCAGCAGTTTCGGGACTTTCAATGAGCAGTTCTTC. It translates to CASSFGTFNEQFF.

The chain has TRBV3-1 and TRBJ1-6; possible D gene TRBD1, 5 bases. Germline loops: CDR1 LGHDT, CDR2 YNNKEL (reference sequence). This CDR3 is built from 15 residues. V was shortened by 5 bases and J by 6 bases, with 14 bases between the two germline ends. The CDR3 protein is CASSAAPGINSPLHF. CDR3 in DNA: TGTGCCAGCAGCGCCGCCCCAGGGATTAATTCACCCCTCCACTTT.

This clonotype was seen a few times. The junction and the germline gene differ at one end; a read error may be behind it. V is TRBV9 and J is TRBJ2-1; weak D call: TRBD2 (5 bases). Per germline, CDR1 SGDLS and CDR2 YYNGEE. CDR3 length: 15 amino acids. CDR3: CANSPRDRLPHEQFF. In DNA form, the CDR3 reads TGTGCCAACAGCCCTCGGGATAGGCTTCCCCATGAGCAGTTCTTC.